A single sample gave rise to the 10 T cell receptor beta chains below, sequenced in a study of blood T cell repertoires in COVID-19. Profiling relied on immunoSEQ multiplex PCR, and the TCRdb table lists in-frame clones only, not all of them. The sample has 200,000 to 250,000 clones, around 84% seen once. The sequencing sample was made of PBMCs or T cells enriched from blood (not recorded which). The receptors derive from a woman in her forties who had recovered from COVID-19.

The chain employs TRBV7-2 and TRBJ2-1, with TRBD1 identical over 11 bases. The CDR3 extends over 14 amino acids. With V trimmed by 4 bases and J by 9 bases, 5 bases remained unmatched. Germline V lookup: CDR1 SGHTA, CDR2 FQGNSA. The CDR3 DNA follows: TGTGCCAGCAGCTCGGGACAGGGGGAGAGTGAGCAGTTCTTC. Its translation: CASSSGQGESEQFF. The full variable domain, in which reference TRBV7-2 and TRBJ2-1 provide the parts outside the CDR3, is GAGVSQSPSNKVTEKGKDVELRCDPISGHTALYWYRQSLGQGLEFLIYFQGNSAPDKSGLPSDRFSAERTGGSVSTLTIQRTQQEDSAVYLCASSSGQGESEQFFGPGTRLTVL.

V gene TRBV7-2 combines with J gene TRBJ2-7, with a possible D match to TRBD2 (7 bases). This CDR3 spans 16 amino acids. CDR1 and CDR2 (germline): SGHTA, FQGNSA. V dropped 3 bases and J dropped 3 bases, with 18 bases sitting between them. As DNA, the CDR3 is TGTGCCAGCAGCTTTGAGGGGGGGGCCCCTTTCTACGAGCAGTACGTC. The encoded protein is CASSFEGGAPFYEQYV.

The chain is built from TRBV11-3 and TRBJ1-1, with 7 bases aligning to TRBD1. Germline lookup yields CDR1 SGHNT and CDR2 YENEEA. The CDR3 loop spans 16 amino acids. V dropped 4 bases and J dropped 3; count of bases not matched to a gene: 11. CDR3 coding DNA: TGTGCCAGCAGCTCAGTCGAACAGGGGTGGGACACTGAAGCTTTCTTT. Residues: CASSSVEQGWDTEAFF. The whole variable domain, remainder taken from reference TRBV11-3 and TRBJ1-1, is EAGVVQSPRYKIIEKKQPVAFWCNPISGHNTLYWYLQNLGQGPELLIRYENEEAVDDSQLPKDRFSAERLKGVDSTLKIQPAELGDSAVYLCASSSVEQGWDTEAFFGQGTRLTVV.

The chain carries TRBV18 and TRBJ1-5; D gene ambiguous. Germline CDR1 is KGHSH and CDR2 is LQKENI. Trimming pared 6 bases from V and 7 bases from J, leaving 16 bases between. CDR3 size: 14 residues. The CDR3 DNA follows: TGTGCCAGCTCTCCTGGTGGAGTTGGCCAGCCCCAGCATTTT. The encoded protein is CASSPGGVGQPQHF.

The V gene is TRBV11-3, the J gene TRBJ1-1; the match to TRBD1 covers 10 bases. The CDR3 is 16 amino acids. J was trimmed by 7 bases and V by 4 bases; bases with no gene match: 12. The germline gives CDR1 SGHNT, CDR2 YENEEA. Here the CDR3 DNA reads TGTGCCAGCAGCTCCCGGACAGGGGGGTACGTCGGTGAAGCTTTCTTT. It codes for CASSSRTGGYVGEAFF.

This rearrangement joins TRBV28 to TRBJ2-2; 10 bases match TRBD2. The germline CDR1 and CDR2 sequences are MDHEN and SYDVKM. The trim removed 3 bases at V and 5 bases at J, leaving 3 bases unmatched. CDR3 length: 15 amino acids. The CDR3 here is CASSLSGRATGELFF. DNA for the CDR3: TGTGCCAGCAGTTTGAGCGGGAGGGCTACCGGGGAGCTGTTTTTT.

The chain links TRBV7-6 to TRBJ1-4, with D unclear. With 0 bases removed from V and 7 bases from J, the gap between germline ends came to 9 bases. This CDR3 has 14 amino acids. Germline lookup yields CDR1 SGHVS and CDR2 FNYEAQ. The CDR3 sequence: CASSLAGSTEKLFF. CDR3 bases: TGTGCCAGCAGCTTAGCCGGGAGCACTGAAAAACTGTTTTTT.

The V gene is TRBV18, the J gene TRBJ1-1; D gene ambiguous. Germline CDR1 reads KGHSH; CDR2 reads LQKENI. The CDR3 contains 13 residues. Trimming removed 3 bases at V and 5 bases at J, with 10 bases between. This CDR3 is CASSPEILTEAFF. For the CDR3, the DNA is TGTGCCAGCTCACCCGAGATACTTACTGAAGCTTTCTTT.

V usage is TRBV27 and J usage is TRBJ1-2; TRBD1 matches 9 bases. The V gene end was trimmed by 6 bases and the J gene end by 3 bases; junction bases not matched to a gene: 5. The CDR3 sequence is 14 residues long. Germline V CDR1 and CDR2: MNHEY, SMNVEV (reference sequence). For the CDR3, the DNA is TGTGCCAGCAGCACGAGGACAGGGGACTATGGCTACACCTTC. Amino acids: CASSTRTGDYGYTF.

The chain recombines TRBV19 with TRBJ1-4; D remains ambiguous. This CDR3 contains 12 residues. Germline V CDR1 and CDR2: LNHDA, SQIVND (reference sequence). Trimming took off 8 bases at V and 10 bases at J, with 14 bases between the two ends. In DNA form, the CDR3 reads TGTGCCAGTTCCGGGGAAGGCAGAAAACTGTTTTTT. The encoded protein is CASSGEGRKLFF.